Listed below are T cell receptor beta chains from one sample, sequenced in a study of CD8 T cells in ankylosing spondylitis. Each CDR3 protein gets one entry after TCRdb re-called the 5' RACE reads with MiXCR. This table has 150,000 to 200,000 distinct CDR3 sequences, 15% to 20% appearing once. Sample: blood, either unsorted or a sorted T cell fraction (not recorded which). These TCRs come from a male donor with ankylosing spondylitis or in good health (not recorded which). CDR3s include the opening cysteine and the closing phenylalanine or tryptophan. A D gene is named only where the DNA matches it firmly. Some rows mark clone size as missing; the rest say once, few, many or name a class of expanded clone.

abundance | j_gene | len | v_gene | d_gene | CDR3nt | CDR3aa
many | TRBJ2-1 | 17 | TRBV13 | . | TGTGCCAGCAGCTTAGCGTCCGGGACTCCTTACAACAATGAGCAGTTCTTC | CASSLASGTPYNNEQFF
. | TRBJ2-4 | 14 | TRBV20-1 | . | TGCAGTGCTAGAAGGTGGCAGGGCAAAAACATTCAGTACTTC | CSARRWQGKNIQYF
. | TRBJ2-2 | 14 | TRBV12-3/TRBV12-4 | . | TGTGCCAGCAGTTTAAAAGGATTCACCGGGGAGCTGTTTTTT | CASSLKGFTGELFF
. | TRBJ2-1 | 16 | TRBV11-2 | . | TGTGCCAGCAGCTTAGATCTTTTTGGGCCGGGGAATGAGCAGTTCTTC | CASSLDLFGPGNEQFF
. | TRBJ2-1 | 18 | TRBV19 | . | TGTGCCAGTAGTATAGAGGGGAGACTGGTTCAGTCCTACAATGAGCAGTTCTTC | CASSIEGRLVQSYNEQFF
few | TRBJ2-4 | 17 | TRBV12-3/TRBV12-4 | . | TGTGCCAGCACATTGTCCAGGTTGGGGGGAGCCAAAAACATTCAGTACTTC | CASTLSRLGGAKNIQYF
. | TRBJ2-7 | 14 | TRBV18 | . | TGTGCCAGCTCACCACCACTTCCCAGCTACGAGCAGTACTTC | CASSPPLPSYEQYF
few | TRBJ2-1 | 17 | TRBV18 | TRBD1 | TGTGCCAGCTCACCACGGGACCCGGGACAGGGGGTCCATGAGCAGTTCTTC | CASSPRDPGQGVHEQFF
many | TRBJ2-3 | 18 | TRBV4-1 | . | TGCGCCAGCAGCCAATACCCGGTTGGAGCGTCAGGCACAGATACGCAGTATTTT | CASSQYPVGASGTDTQYF
many | TRBJ2-2 | 15 | TRBV19 | TRBD2 | TGTGCCAGTAGTATGACTAGCGGGAACACCGGGGAGCTGTTTTTT | CASSMTSGNTGELFF
. | TRBJ2-5 | 15 | TRBV7-1 | TRBD1 | TGTGCCAGCAGCTCCACGGACAGGTCGTATGAGACCCAGTACTTC | CASSSTDRSYETQYF
. | TRBJ1-2 | 12 | TRBV29-1 | . | TGCAGCGTTGAGGAGGGGGGATATGGCTACACCTTC | CSVEEGGYGYTF
few | TRBJ2-7 | 13 | TRBV29-1 | . | TGCAGCGCTAGCGTGGGTGGCCCGGGAGAGCAGTACTTC | CSASVGGPGEQYF
. | TRBJ2-5 | 15 | TRBV10-1 | . | TGCGCCAGCAGTGAGTCGCTGGGGAACCAAGAGACCCAGTACTTC | CASSESLGNQETQYF
many | TRBJ2-2 | 16 | TRBV12-3/TRBV12-4 | TRBD2 | TGTGCCAGCAACCTACTAGCGGGAGGGCCTACCGGGGAGCTGTTTTTT | CASNLLAGGPTGELFF
. | TRBJ2-7 | 13 | TRBV20-1 | TRBD2 | TGCAGTACGCCGGGACTAGCAATCCCCGAGCAGTACTTC | CSTPGLAIPEQYF
. | TRBJ2-2 | 15 | TRBV24-1 | . | TGTGCCACCAGTGATTCCCGGGTGGGAGTCGGGGAGCTGTTTTTT | CATSDSRVGVGELFF
many | TRBJ1-5 | 16 | TRBV5-1 | TRBD1 | TGCGCCAGCAGCCCGATGGGACAGGGAGTTGGACAGCCCCAGCATTTT | CASSPMGQGVGQPQHF
. | TRBJ1-5 | 17 | TRBV28 | . | TGTGCCAGCTCAACGGGAGGGAGGAGGTATAGCAATCAGCCCCAGCATTTT | CASSTGGRRYSNQPQHF